This entry lists 14 T cell receptor beta chains sequenced from one sample in a study of blood T cell repertoires in COVID-19. Sequencing was performed with immunoSEQ multiplex PCR; in TCRdb, only in-frame clones are kept and a portion is missing. The table includes 30,000 to 40,000 clones, 70% to 90% detected once. Sequencing was done on a sample of peripheral blood. The origin of the receptors is a man between 65 and 85 years old with acute or convalescent COVID-19.

The chain links TRBV18 to TRBJ1-5, with D unclear. Germline assignment: CDR1 KGHSH and CDR2 LQKENI. V shed 0 bases and J shed 5 bases, with 8 bases lying between them. CDR3 length: 14 residues. DNA of the CDR3: TGTGCCAGCTCACCACCGGAGGGTTATCAGCCCCAGCATTTT. It is translated as CASSPPEGYQPQHF.

This sequence joins TRBV29-1 and TRBJ2-7, with TRBD2 matching 7 bases. J was trimmed by 3 bases and V by 7 bases; bases with no gene match: 6. This CDR3 has 12 residues. Per the germline V gene, CDR1 is SQVTM and CDR2 is ANQGSEA. Here the CDR3 DNA reads TGCAGCGCGCTGAGGGAGGGCTACGAGCAGTACTTC. It codes for CSALREGYEQYF.

This clone showed up just once. CDR3 sequence: CASSFDSYEQYF. Here the CDR3 DNA reads TGTGCCAGCAGTTTCGACAGCTACGAGCAGTACTTC. The chain employs TRBV12-3 or TRBV12-4 and TRBJ2-7, with a possible D match to TRBD1 (5 bases). Trimming cost V 3 bases and J 3 bases, with 6 bases left between them. The length of the CDR3 is 12 residues.

J is TRBJ2-2 and V is TRBV6-1; tentatively, D is TRBD2 (6 bases). This CDR3 has 15 amino acids. Germline values: CDR1 MNHNS, CDR2 SASEGT. V was pared by 3 bases and J by 2 bases, with 10 bases between. The CDR3 nucleotides read TGTGCCAGCAGTGAGGGGGGAGGTAACACCGGGGAGCTGTTTTTT. Protein: CASSEGGGNTGELFF.

The CDR3 spells CAISSGEQYF. As DNA, the CDR3 is TGTGCCATCAGCTCAGGCGAGCAGTACTTC. The chain couples TRBV10-3 to TRBJ2-7; no clear D. This CDR3 comprises 10 residues. The V and J ends lost 6 bases and 6 bases respectively, with 6 bases between them. Germline V gives CDR1 ENHRY, CDR2 SYGVKD.

V is TRBV10-3 and J is TRBJ2-1; TRBD2 matches at 11 bases. CDR3 length equals 21 residues. Per the germline V gene, CDR1 is ENHRY and CDR2 is SYGVKD. V lost 4 bases, J lost 7 bases, and 24 bases stayed unmatched. The CDR3 is CAISGAPGRLAGPIRDNEQFF. The CDR3 DNA reads as TGTGCCATCAGTGGGGCCCCGGGGAGACTAGCGGGGCCTATCCGAGATAATGAGCAGTTCTTC.

The CDR3 region is CAITQDRKQPQHF. The CDR3 DNA reads TGTGCCATCACCCAGGACAGAAAACAGCCCCAGCATTTT. The chain recombines TRBV10-3 with TRBJ1-5; TRBD1 is a possible D gene (6 bases). Germline V CDR1 and CDR2: ENHRY, SYGVKD. The ends were cut back, 7 bases at V and 7 bases at J, with 14 bases in the middle. This CDR3 comprises 13 residues.

V gene TRBV10-3 combines with J gene TRBJ1-4, with D possibly being TRBD1 (5 bases). The V gene's germline CDR1 is ENHRY and CDR2 SYGVKD. The germline V and J ends were trimmed by 2 bases and 3 bases, with 10 bases remaining between them. The CDR3 length is 15 residues. The chain's CDR3 is CAISEGVGANEKLFF. In DNA, the CDR3 is TGTGCCATCAGTGAGGGGGTAGGGGCTAATGAAAAACTGTTTTTT.

The chain employs TRBV7-6 and TRBJ2-2; TRBD1 is a possible D gene (5 bases). Between the trimmed V and J ends, which lost 4 bases and 4 bases, there was a span of 16 bases. The CDR3 length is 16 residues. Germline V gene data show CDR1 as SGHVS and CDR2 as FNYEAQ. The CDR3 sequence is CASSSSSQRGTGELFF. CDR3 sequence (DNA): TGTGCCAGCAGCTCTTCGTCGCAAAGGGGCACCGGGGAGCTGTTTTTT.

The rearrangement uses TRBV5-5 and TRBJ1-2; D remains unclear. CDR1 and CDR2 from the germline V gene are SGHKS and YYEKEE (reference sequence). The CDR3 is made up of 15 amino acids. Trimming shortened V by 1 base and J by 0 bases, and 10 bases separated the two germline ends. The CDR3 DNA reads TGTGCCAGCAGCTTGTGGGGAGCCGCTAACTATGGCTACACCTTC. Protein product: CASSLWGAANYGYTF. Full variable domain (remainder filled in from reference TRBV5-5 and TRBJ1-2): DAGVTQSPTHLIKTRGQQVTLRCSPISGHKSVSWYQQVLGQGPQFIFQYYEKEERGRGNFPDRFSARQFPNYSSELNVNALLLGDSALYLCASSLWGAANYGYTFGSGTRLTVV.

The rearrangement joins TRBV5-1 to TRBJ1-2, with D perhaps TRBD1 (5 bases). Germline-derived CDR1 and CDR2 are SGHRS and YFSETQ. This CDR3 is built from 14 residues. V was cut by 0 bases and J by 13 bases, with 19 bases left in between. The CDR3 sequence: CASSLGGGEGPGTF. CDR3 nucleotide sequence: TGCGCCAGCAGCTTGGGCGGCGGGGAGGGGCCGGGCACCTTC.

The chain uses TRBV9 and TRBJ2-3, with TRBD2 matching 9 bases. Trimming at V came to 4 bases and at J to 0 bases, leaving 12 bases not matched to a gene. Germline assignment: CDR1 SGDLS and CDR2 YYNGEE. CDR3 length: 18 residues. CDR3 amino acids: CASSPGLAGHSSTDTQYF. CDR3 bases: TGTGCCAGCAGCCCCGGCCTAGCGGGACACTCTAGCACAGATACGCAGTATTTT.

V is TRBV5-1 and J is TRBJ1-2; TRBD1 aligns across 7 bases. Trimming at V came to 4 bases and at J to 3 bases, leaving 6 bases not matched to a gene. CDR1 SGHRS and CDR2 YFSETQ come from the germline V gene. The CDR3 extends over 14 amino acids. CDR3 protein: CASSTRQGDYGYTF. The DNA of the CDR3 is TGCGCCAGCAGCACCCGACAGGGAGACTATGGCTACACCTTC.

The V gene is TRBV7-6, the J gene TRBJ2-3; 9 bases are shared with TRBD2. The CDR3 loop spans 19 amino acids. The J segment lost 0 bases and the V segment lost 5 bases, leaving 15 bases of the junction unmatched. Germline V gives CDR1 SGHVS, CDR2 FNYEAQ. Written as DNA, the CDR3 is TGTGCCAGCAGCCGAGACCAAGCGGGGGGTGAACCTAGCACAGATACGCAGTATTTT. Its protein product is CASSRDQAGGEPSTDTQYF.